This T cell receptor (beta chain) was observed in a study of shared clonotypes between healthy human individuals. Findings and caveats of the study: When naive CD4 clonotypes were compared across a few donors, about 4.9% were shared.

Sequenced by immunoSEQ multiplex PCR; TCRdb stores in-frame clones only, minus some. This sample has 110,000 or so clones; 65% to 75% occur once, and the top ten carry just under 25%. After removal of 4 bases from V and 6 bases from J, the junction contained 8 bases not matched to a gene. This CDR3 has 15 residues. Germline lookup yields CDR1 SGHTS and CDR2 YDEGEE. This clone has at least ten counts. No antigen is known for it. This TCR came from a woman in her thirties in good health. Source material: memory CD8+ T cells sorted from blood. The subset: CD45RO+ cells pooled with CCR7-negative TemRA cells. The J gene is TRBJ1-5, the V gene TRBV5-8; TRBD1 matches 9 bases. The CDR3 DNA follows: TGTGCCAGCAGCCTGGTCGGGACAGGGAGTCAGCCCCAGCATTTT. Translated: CASSLVGTGSQPQHF.